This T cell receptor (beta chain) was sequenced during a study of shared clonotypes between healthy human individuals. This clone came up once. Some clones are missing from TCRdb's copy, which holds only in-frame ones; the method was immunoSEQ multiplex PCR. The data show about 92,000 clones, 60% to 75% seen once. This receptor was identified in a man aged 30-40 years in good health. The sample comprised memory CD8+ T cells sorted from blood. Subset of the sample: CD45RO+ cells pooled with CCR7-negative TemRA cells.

CDR3 loop: CASSLLYSGRQNTGELFF. In DNA form, the CDR3 reads TGTGCCAGCAGTTTATTGTATAGCGGGAGGCAGAACACCGGGGAGCTGTTTTTT. This chain joins TRBV28 and TRBJ2-2, with 10 bases lining up with TRBD2. Per the germline V gene, CDR1 is MDHEN and CDR2 is SYDVKM. The junction had 6 bases not matched to a gene; V was cut back by 1 base and J by 1 base. The CDR3 contains 18 residues.